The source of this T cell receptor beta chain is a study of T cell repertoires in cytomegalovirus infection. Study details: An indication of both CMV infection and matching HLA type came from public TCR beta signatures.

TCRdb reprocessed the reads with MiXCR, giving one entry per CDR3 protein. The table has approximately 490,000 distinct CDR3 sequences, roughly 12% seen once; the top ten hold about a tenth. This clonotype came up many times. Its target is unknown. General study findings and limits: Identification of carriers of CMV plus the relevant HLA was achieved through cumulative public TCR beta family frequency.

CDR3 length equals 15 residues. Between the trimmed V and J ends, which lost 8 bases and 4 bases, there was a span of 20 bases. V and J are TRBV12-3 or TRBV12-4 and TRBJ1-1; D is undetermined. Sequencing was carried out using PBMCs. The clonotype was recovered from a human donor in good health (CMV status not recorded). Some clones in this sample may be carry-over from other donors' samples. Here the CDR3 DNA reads TGTGCCAGCGCCATTGGGAGGGTCCTGGGCACTGAAGCTTTCTTT. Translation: CASAIGRVLGTEAFF.